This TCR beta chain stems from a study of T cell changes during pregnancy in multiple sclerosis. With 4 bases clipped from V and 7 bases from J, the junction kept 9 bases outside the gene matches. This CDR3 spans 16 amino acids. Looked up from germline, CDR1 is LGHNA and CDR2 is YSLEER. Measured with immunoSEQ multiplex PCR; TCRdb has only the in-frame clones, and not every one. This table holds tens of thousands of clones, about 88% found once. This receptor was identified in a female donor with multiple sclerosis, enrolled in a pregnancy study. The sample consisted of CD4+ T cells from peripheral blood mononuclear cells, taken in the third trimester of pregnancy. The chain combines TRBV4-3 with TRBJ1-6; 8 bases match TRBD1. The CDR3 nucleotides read TGCGCCAGCAGCCGCGCACCGGGACAGGCAAATTCACCCCTCCACTTT. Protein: CASSRAPGQANSPLHF.